The subject of this entry is one TCR beta chain. Profiling relied on immunoSEQ multiplex PCR, and the TCRdb table lists in-frame clones only, not all of them. The table shows over 75,000 clones, with approximately 97% occurring only once. The germline gives CDR1 MNHEY, CDR2 SVGAGI. The CDR3 spans 16 residues. Trimming pared 2 bases from V and 4 bases from J, leaving 17 bases between. This entry comes from a study of technical replicates of blood from a few donors. The sequenced sample was T cells isolated from PBMCs. This sequence was found in a human donor in good health. The gene calls are TRBV6-5 and TRBJ1-2; D is unclear. The CDR3 DNA reads as TGTGCCAGCAGTTACGATAACACGGAGTCGCTCTATGGCTACACCTTC. It codes for CASSYDNTESLYGYTF.